This is a list of T cell receptor beta chains from one sample in a study of blood T cell repertoires in COVID-19. Here immunoSEQ multiplex PCR was the method, and the copy in TCRdb shows in-frame clones only, minus some. This sample yields tens of thousands of clones, of which approximately 79% are seen a single time; over 9% belongs to the top ten. Material for sequencing was peripheral blood. The source is a man in his 70s with acute or convalescent COVID-19. Each CDR3 is given with its conserved first and last residue. The D gene is left open where the match is weak. Not all rows give a size; the values are once, few, many and, for expanded clones, a class.

CDR3 DNA: TGCGCCAGCAGCCCAGGGGTTTCTGGGGCCAACGTCCTGACTTTC; CDR3 protein: CASSPGVSGANVLTF; clone size: NA; D gene: NA; V gene: TRBV5-1; J gene: TRBJ2-6
CDR3 DNA: TGTGCCAGCAGCTTGGCCTCGGGACTCAAAAACATTCAGTACTTC; CDR3 protein: CASSLASGLKNIQYF; clone size: NA; D gene: NA; V gene: TRBV5-4; J gene: TRBJ2-4
CDR3 DNA: TGCGCCAGCAGTCAAGTGGCAGTTTCAGATACGCAGTATTTT; CDR3 protein: CASSQVAVSDTQYF; clone size: NA; D gene: NA; V gene: TRBV23-1; J gene: TRBJ2-3
CDR3 DNA: TGTGCCAGCAGCTTCGGGGTTCAGACTGAAGCTTTCTTT; CDR3 protein: CASSFGVQTEAFF; clone size: few; D gene: NA; V gene: TRBV5-6; J gene: TRBJ1-1
CDR3 DNA: TGTGCCTGGAGTGTGGGAGTGGAGGCCAACGTCCTGACTTTC; CDR3 protein: CAWSVGVEANVLTF; clone size: NA; D gene: NA; V gene: TRBV30; J gene: TRBJ2-6
CDR3 DNA: TGTGCCAGCAGGACGGGGGTCGGCTCCGGAGCTTTCTTT; CDR3 protein: CASRTGVGSGAFF; clone size: NA; D gene: NA; V gene: TRBV5-6; J gene: TRBJ1-1
CDR3 DNA: TGTGCCAGCTGCCGGACAGGGAGGAACGAGCAGTACTTC; CDR3 protein: CASCRTGRNEQYF; clone size: NA; D gene: TRBD1; V gene: TRBV5-6; J gene: TRBJ2-7
CDR3 DNA: TGTGCCAGCAGCCCCACCGGGACTAGCGCCCAAGAGACCCAGTACTTC; CDR3 protein: CASSPTGTSAQETQYF; clone size: NA; D gene: TRBD2; V gene: TRBV5-6; J gene: TRBJ2-5
CDR3 DNA: TGCGCCAGCAGCGGGCAGGTCGATGAGCAGTTCTTC; CDR3 protein: CASSGQVDEQFF; clone size: NA; D gene: NA; V gene: TRBV5-1; J gene: TRBJ2-1
CDR3 DNA: TGCGCCAGCAGCCAAGATCGGACAGGGGAAAGGGGAAAACTGTTTTTT; CDR3 protein: CASSQDRTGERGKLFF; clone size: NA; D gene: TRBD1; V gene: TRBV4-1; J gene: TRBJ1-4
CDR3 DNA: TGTGCCAGCAGCAACAGGGCAGGGGCCTCTGGAAACACCATATATTTT; CDR3 protein: CASSNRAGASGNTIYF; clone size: NA; D gene: NA; V gene: TRBV11-2; J gene: TRBJ1-3
CDR3 DNA: TGCGCCAGCAGCCAAGATACAGGGGGCGGGAACTATGGCTACACCTTC; CDR3 protein: CASSQDTGGGNYGYTF; clone size: NA; D gene: TRBD1; V gene: TRBV4-1; J gene: TRBJ1-2
CDR3 DNA: TGTGCCAGCAGTTTATCCGGGACAGGGGGCTTGGAGCAGTACTTC; CDR3 protein: CASSLSGTGGLEQYF; clone size: NA; D gene: TRBD1; V gene: TRBV28; J gene: TRBJ2-7
CDR3 DNA: TGTGCCAGTAGTATAGGGCCAGGATTCTCCTACGAGCAGTACTTC; CDR3 protein: CASSIGPGFSYEQYF; clone size: few; D gene: NA; V gene: TRBV19; J gene: TRBJ2-7
CDR3 DNA: TGCAGCGTCCTGGACAGGGTTAACTATGGCTACACCTTC; CDR3 protein: CSVLDRVNYGYTF; clone size: NA; D gene: TRBD1; V gene: TRBV29-1; J gene: TRBJ1-2
CDR3 DNA: TGTGCCAGCAGCCGTTCGGGAGCCGGCACAGATACGCAGTATTTT; CDR3 protein: CASSRSGAGTDTQYF; clone size: few; D gene: NA; V gene: TRBV3-1/TRBV3-2; J gene: TRBJ2-3
CDR3 DNA: TGTGCCACGCATCGGGACAGGGGCTACGAGCAGTACTTC; CDR3 protein: CATHRDRGYEQYF; clone size: NA; D gene: TRBD1; V gene: TRBV2; J gene: TRBJ2-7
CDR3 DNA: TGTGCCAGCAGCGTAGGGTTGGGCACCTTAACACAAGAGACCCAGTACTTC; CDR3 protein: CASSVGLGTLTQETQYF; clone size: NA; D gene: NA; V gene: TRBV9; J gene: TRBJ2-5
CDR3 DNA: TGTGCCAGCAGCCGGGACTCGGGTAATGAAAAACTGTTTTTT; CDR3 protein: CASSRDSGNEKLFF; clone size: NA; D gene: NA; V gene: TRBV6-6; J gene: TRBJ1-4
CDR3 DNA: TGTGCCAGCGCCCGACAGGGGACCACCGGGGAGCTGTTTTTT; CDR3 protein: CASARQGTTGELFF; clone size: NA; D gene: TRBD1; V gene: TRBV18; J gene: TRBJ2-2
CDR3 DNA: TGTGCCAGTAGCCCCGAGGGGGTGCGTGGAAAACTGTTTTTT; CDR3 protein: CASSPEGVRGKLFF; clone size: once; D gene: NA; V gene: TRBV19; J gene: TRBJ1-4
CDR3 DNA: TGTGCCAGCAGTCAAGACCGACAGAGAAACTATGGCTACACCTTC; CDR3 protein: CASSQDRQRNYGYTF; clone size: NA; D gene: NA; V gene: TRBV27; J gene: TRBJ1-2
CDR3 DNA: TGTGCCAGCAGTCCGGGACTAGCGGGGCCCGAGCAGTACTTC; CDR3 protein: CASSPGLAGPEQYF; clone size: NA; D gene: TRBD2; V gene: TRBV28; J gene: TRBJ2-7
CDR3 DNA: TGCGCCAGCAGCCCGGTTCCGGGACAGGGTAGCAATCAGCCCCAGCATTTT; CDR3 protein: CASSPVPGQGSNQPQHF; clone size: NA; D gene: TRBD1; V gene: TRBV5-1; J gene: TRBJ1-5
CDR3 DNA: TGTGCCAGCAGCCGAGGGACTAGAAGCAATGAGCAGTTCTTC; CDR3 protein: CASSRGTRSNEQFF; clone size: NA; D gene: TRBD2; V gene: TRBV11-1; J gene: TRBJ2-1
CDR3 DNA: TGTGCCAGCAGGACCCCGGGTCCCTATGGCTACACCTTC; CDR3 protein: CASRTPGPYGYTF; clone size: NA; D gene: NA; V gene: TRBV6-5; J gene: TRBJ1-2
CDR3 DNA: TGTGCCACCAGTGACCCAGGACAGGGGGCTAACACCGGGGAGCTGTTTTTT; CDR3 protein: CATSDPGQGANTGELFF; clone size: NA; D gene: TRBD1; V gene: TRBV24-1; J gene: TRBJ2-2
CDR3 DNA: TGTGCCAGCAGCATCACTAGCGGGGGGGCCGGAGATACGCAGTATTTT; CDR3 protein: CASSITSGGAGDTQYF; clone size: few; D gene: TRBD2; V gene: TRBV7-2; J gene: TRBJ2-3
CDR3 DNA: TGTGCCAGTAGTAAGACAGGGGGCGCATGGACTGAAGCTTTCTTT; CDR3 protein: CASSKTGGAWTEAFF; clone size: many; D gene: TRBD1; V gene: TRBV19; J gene: TRBJ1-1
CDR3 DNA: TGCGCCAGCAGCTTGGGACAGGGGGAAGGAGAGACCCAGTACTTC; CDR3 protein: CASSLGQGEGETQYF; clone size: once; D gene: TRBD1; V gene: TRBV5-1; J gene: TRBJ2-5
CDR3 DNA: TGTGCCAGCAGCTCACGGGCGGGGGGCAGCAATGAGCAGTTCTTC; CDR3 protein: CASSSRAGGSNEQFF; clone size: NA; D gene: TRBD2; V gene: TRBV7-2; J gene: TRBJ2-1
CDR3 DNA: TGTGCCAGCAGCTTTATACGGACAGGGGGAAACTATGGCTACACCTTC; CDR3 protein: CASSFIRTGGNYGYTF; clone size: few; D gene: TRBD1; V gene: TRBV5-6; J gene: TRBJ1-2
CDR3 DNA: TGCGCCAGCAGCCATTGGTCGAGACAGGGGGCTGGAGAGCAGTTCTTC; CDR3 protein: CASSHWSRQGAGEQFF; clone size: once; D gene: TRBD1; V gene: TRBV4-1; J gene: TRBJ2-1
CDR3 DNA: TGTGCCAGCAGTTTAGGACAGGGAAGAAACTACGAGCAGTACTTC; CDR3 protein: CASSLGQGRNYEQYF; clone size: NA; D gene: TRBD1; V gene: TRBV28; J gene: TRBJ2-7
CDR3 DNA: TGCGCCAGCAGCTTGGGGGTTAGCGGAAACACCATATATTTT; CDR3 protein: CASSLGVSGNTIYF; clone size: NA; D gene: NA; V gene: TRBV5-1; J gene: TRBJ1-3
CDR3 DNA: TGTGCCAGTAGTATAACGGCGAACACCGGGGAGCTGTTTTTT; CDR3 protein: CASSITANTGELFF; clone size: NA; D gene: NA; V gene: TRBV19; J gene: TRBJ2-2
CDR3 DNA: TGTGCCAGCAGTCCTTCCGGGGGGACAGGCTACAATGAGCAGTTCTTC; CDR3 protein: CASSPSGGTGYNEQFF; clone size: NA; D gene: NA; V gene: TRBV28; J gene: TRBJ2-1
CDR3 DNA: TGTGCCAGCAGCCCGGACAGATCTAACTATGGCTACACCTTC; CDR3 protein: CASSPDRSNYGYTF; clone size: NA; D gene: NA; V gene: TRBV5-6; J gene: TRBJ1-2
CDR3 DNA: TGTGCCAGCGGGAGGGGTTTTGAGCAGTTCTTC; CDR3 protein: CASGRGFEQFF; clone size: NA; D gene: TRBD2; V gene: TRBV6-5; J gene: TRBJ2-1
CDR3 DNA: TGCGCCAGCAGCTCGGACAGCCTTAATGAAAAACTGTTTTTT; CDR3 protein: CASSSDSLNEKLFF; clone size: NA; D gene: NA; V gene: TRBV5-1; J gene: TRBJ1-4
CDR3 DNA: TGTGCCAGCTCACCCCGGGACAGGGGTGGCGAGACCCAGTACTTC; CDR3 protein: CASSPRDRGGETQYF; clone size: NA; D gene: TRBD1; V gene: TRBV18; J gene: TRBJ2-5
CDR3 DNA: TGTGCCAGCAGCCCCCTGGGGAGTACCCCTATATATGGCTACACCTTC; CDR3 protein: CASSPLGSTPIYGYTF; clone size: NA; D gene: NA; V gene: TRBV9; J gene: TRBJ1-2
CDR3 DNA: TGTGCCAGTAGTGGGACAGGGTACTACAATGAGCAGTTCTTC; CDR3 protein: CASSGTGYYNEQFF; clone size: NA; D gene: TRBD1; V gene: TRBV19; J gene: TRBJ2-1
CDR3 DNA: TGTGCCAGCAGTGAAGTGGGACAGGGGGCCATCGGCTACACCTTC; CDR3 protein: CASSEVGQGAIGYTF; clone size: NA; D gene: TRBD1; V gene: TRBV6-1; J gene: TRBJ1-2
CDR3 DNA: TGCGCCAGCAGCTCCCTGAGCGGGGGAGGCACAGATACGCAGTATTTT; CDR3 protein: CASSSLSGGGTDTQYF; clone size: NA; D gene: TRBD2; V gene: TRBV5-1; J gene: TRBJ2-3
CDR3 DNA: TGTGCCAGCAGTTACATTGGGGGAGCGGGGGAGACCCAGTACTTC; CDR3 protein: CASSYIGGAGETQYF; clone size: NA; D gene: TRBD2; V gene: TRBV6-5; J gene: TRBJ2-5
CDR3 DNA: TGCGCCAGCAGCTTGGATGCAGGGTACTACAATGAGCAGTTCTTC; CDR3 protein: CASSLDAGYYNEQFF; clone size: NA; D gene: NA; V gene: TRBV5-1; J gene: TRBJ2-1
CDR3 DNA: TGTGCCAGCACTCCCGGAAGAGGGAGCAGCACAGATACGCAGTATTTT; CDR3 protein: CASTPGRGSSTDTQYF; clone size: once; D gene: NA; V gene: TRBV28; J gene: TRBJ2-3
CDR3 DNA: TGTGCCAGCAGCGGAACAGGGGGTTATAATGAAAAACTGTTTTTT; CDR3 protein: CASSGTGGYNEKLFF; clone size: NA; D gene: TRBD1; V gene: TRBV9; J gene: TRBJ1-4
CDR3 DNA: TGTGCCAGCAGACAGGGTACGAACACCGGGGAGCTGTTTTTT; CDR3 protein: CASRQGTNTGELFF; clone size: NA; D gene: NA; V gene: TRBV2; J gene: TRBJ2-2
CDR3 DNA: TGCGCCAGCAGCTTGTTGGCAGGGGAGACCGGGGAGCTGTTTTTT; CDR3 protein: CASSLLAGETGELFF; clone size: NA; D gene: NA; V gene: TRBV5-1; J gene: TRBJ2-2
CDR3 DNA: TGTGCCAGCAGCCCTGGGACAGGGGGCTACACCTTC; CDR3 protein: CASSPGTGGYTF; clone size: NA; D gene: TRBD1; V gene: TRBV5-4; J gene: TRBJ1-2